What follows are 7 T cell receptor beta chains derived from one specimen sequenced in a study of T cell changes during pregnancy in multiple sclerosis. Assay used: immunoSEQ multiplex PCR; TCRdb lists only in-frame clones, some missing. Seen here are under 70,000 clones, roughly nine tenths observed once, and the top ten hold roughly 0.76%. The sample in question was CD4+ T cells from peripheral blood mononuclear cells, obtained in the first trimester of pregnancy. All receptors come from a female donor with multiple sclerosis, enrolled in a pregnancy study.

This rearrangement joins TRBV29-1 to TRBJ2-7, with a weak D call TRBD1 (6 bases). Trimming removed 4 bases from V and 2 bases from J, with 9 bases in between. From germline, CDR1 is SQVTM and CDR2 ANQGSEA. There are 12 residues in the CDR3. CDR3 in amino acids: CSVGGHPYEQYF. The DNA for the CDR3 is TGCAGCGTTGGGGGACACCCCTACGAGCAGTACTTC.

The DNA for the CDR3 is TGTGCCAGCAGCTTAGCAGGGGGCGGGACCGGGGAGCTGTTTTTT. Its protein product is CASSLAGGGTGELFF. This chain connects TRBV7-2 to TRBJ2-2, with 7 bases fitting TRBD1. There are 15 residues in the CDR3. Losses at the gene ends were 0 bases for V and 5 bases for J; bases not matched to a gene: 3. Germline CDR1 SGHTA, CDR2 FQGNSA.

The chain is built from TRBV7-3 and TRBJ2-2, with a tentative D call TRBD2 (5 bases). The CDR3 length is 13 residues. Germline V CDR1 and CDR2: SGHTA, FQGTGA. V was trimmed by 1 base and J by 7 bases, leaving 7 bases between them. In DNA form, the CDR3 reads TGTGCCAGCAGCTTAAAGCGGAACGGGGAGCTGTTTTTT. Protein product: CASSLKRNGELFF.

The chain has TRBV19 and TRBJ1-3; possible D gene TRBD1, 5 bases. Germline V gene data show CDR1 as LNHDA and CDR2 as SQIVND (reference sequence). This CDR3 has 15 residues. V gave up 7 bases and J gave up 0 bases, with 13 bases separating them. DNA for the CDR3: TGTGCCAGTACCAACTGGGGGGTCTCTGGAAACACCATATATTTT. Protein sequence: CASTNWGVSGNTIYF.

The CDR3 loop reads CSTGGLRTDTQYF. Written as DNA, the CDR3 is TGCAGCACCGGAGGACTCCGCACAGATACGCAGTATTTT. This chain joins TRBV29-1 and TRBJ2-3; D is perhaps TRBD2 (5 bases). Trimming took off 8 bases at V and 1 base at J, with 13 bases between the two ends. CDR1 is SQVTM and CDR2 is ANQGSEA in the germline V gene. CDR3 length: 13 residues.

The V call is TRBV19, the J call TRBJ2-6; D may be TRBD2 (5 bases). V was shortened by 7 bases and J by 2 bases, with 15 bases between the two germline ends. The CDR3 is made up of 16 amino acids. Germline V gives CDR1 LNHDA, CDR2 SQIVND (reference sequence). The CDR3, as DNA: TGTGCCAGTAAGGGATCCAGGAGGCCTGGGGCCAACGTCCTGACTTTC. It is translated as CASKGSRRPGANVLTF.

V and J are TRBV15 and TRBJ2-7; TRBD1 is a possible D gene (6 bases). CDR3 length: 12 amino acids. In germline, CDR1 is LNHNV, CDR2 YYDKDF (reference sequence). V was shortened by 7 bases and J by 0 bases, with 7 bases between the two germline ends. The DNA of the CDR3 is TGTGCCACCAAGGGGGTCTCCTACGAGCAGTACTTC. It is translated as CATKGVSYEQYF.